This TCR beta chain originates from a study of shared clonotypes between healthy human individuals. Profiling relied on immunoSEQ multiplex PCR, and the TCRdb table lists in-frame clones only, not all of them. In the table there are about 2.4 million clones, more than 85% of which are singletons. CDR1 is SGHAT and CDR2 is FQNNGV in the germline V gene. The V end lost 0 bases, the J end lost 4 bases, and 6 bases lay between the germline ends. The CDR3 is 13 residues long. Notes on this clone: At the DNA level, this CDR3 is encoded by other sequences in the same sample as well.

The origin of this receptor is a man in his late teens or twenties in good health. Some clones in this sample may be carry-over from other donors' samples. What was sequenced was naive CD4+ T cells from PBMCs. Regarding subset: CD45RA+ positively selected. This sequence joins TRBV11-2 and TRBJ1-2; the D is unclear. In nucleotides, the CDR3 is TGTGCCAGCAGCTTAGATCGTAGCTATGGCTACACCTTC. Protein: CASSLDRSYGYTF.